This T cell receptor (beta chain) was recovered during a study of shared clonotypes between healthy human individuals. Study-level points and caveats: Several donors shared about 4.5% of their naive CD4 clonotypes.

As concerns this clone: Its antigen is not identified.

Cells designated naive CD8 were CD45RO-negative and were positively selected for CCR7, with terminally differentiated effector memory CD45RA+ cells excluded. The V and J ends lost 3 bases and 6 bases, in that order; junction bases with no gene match: 2. Germline CDR1 is SGHRS and CDR2 is YFSETQ. The CDR3 loop spans 12 amino acids. At deep level, the assay was performed. Method: immunoSEQ multiplex PCR; TCRdb's copy keeps in-frame clones and lacks some. This repertoire shows about 2 million clones, less than 95% found once; its top ten account for approximately 1%. Specimen: naive CD8+ T cells sorted from blood. This TCR came from a man aged 18 to 30 in good health. V usage is TRBV5-1 and J usage is TRBJ1-2; 7 nucleotides match TRBD1. CDR3 bases: TGCGCCAGCAGCTCCAGGGGGGATGGCTACACCTTC. It codes for CASSSRGDGYTF.